These 13 T cell receptor beta chains came from one sample sequenced in a study of T cell clonotyping in hematopoietic cell transplantation. TCRdb's copy holds only in-frame clones and misses some; the assay was immunoSEQ multiplex PCR. The sample holds about 36,000 clones, roughly 96% seen once. Time point: recipient sample about 28 days before transplant, after cytoreduction. This specimen was peripheral blood mononuclear cells, taken before stem cell transplant. The receptor set was obtained from a man between 40 and 49 years old with chronic myeloid leukemia. Some clones in this sample may be carry-over from other donors' samples.

The chain recombines TRBV27 with TRBJ1-5, with D perhaps TRBD1 (6 bases). V dropped 5 bases and J dropped 1 base, with 12 bases sitting between them. The CDR3 sequence is 15 residues long. Germline assignment: CDR1 MNHEY and CDR2 SMNVEV (reference sequence). The CDR3: CASSPRGYSNQPQHF. CDR3 coding DNA: TGTGCCAGCAGTCCCAGGGGATACAGCAATCAGCCCCAGCATTTT.

The rearrangement links TRBV27 to TRBJ2-1; unclear D gene. With 2 bases removed from V and 8 bases from J, the gap between germline ends came to 25 bases. From germline, CDR1 is MNHEY and CDR2 SMNVEV (reference sequence). The CDR3 extends over 18 amino acids. In nucleotides, the CDR3 is TGTGCCAGCAGTTTAGTGGCTCCCGGGTGGTCCAGCCCGGATGAGCAGTTCTTC. It codes for CASSLVAPGWSSPDEQFF.

The chain recombines TRBV11-2 with TRBJ2-1, with D perhaps matching TRBD2 (7 bases). Per germline, CDR1 SGHAT and CDR2 FQNNGV. The CDR3 runs to 14 residues. V lost 5 bases to trimming and J lost 3 bases, with 11 bases between them. In nucleotides, the CDR3 is TGTGCCAGCAGCCTCGGGGGGCTCTACAATGAGCAGTTCTTC. Translated: CASSLGGLYNEQFF.

The V call is TRBV7-8, the J call TRBJ2-7; D is possibly TRBD2 (6 bases). This CDR3 region has 15 residues. Trimming removed 1 base at V and 4 bases at J, with 14 bases between. Germline CDR1 and CDR2: SGHVS and FQNEAQ. This chain's CDR3 is CASSLEVVGGYEQYF. The CDR3, as DNA: TGTGCCAGCAGCTTAGAGGTGGTGGGGGGATACGAGCAGTACTTC.

CDR3 amino acids: CASSDRPLTGELFF. The CDR3 bases are TGTGCCAGTAGTGACCGGCCACTCACCGGGGAGCTGTTTTTT. This rearrangement joins TRBV19 to TRBJ2-2; D unclear. The germline CDR1 and CDR2 sequences are LNHDA and SQIVND (reference sequence). The CDR3 runs 14 residues. Trimming left V 5 bases short and J 4 bases short, with 11 bases between.

The V call is TRBV6-1, the J call TRBJ1-6; weak D call: TRBD1 (6 bases). V gave up 7 bases and J gave up 10 bases, with 17 bases separating them. The CDR3 has 14 residues. Germline V CDR1 and CDR2: MNHNS, SASEGT. CDR3 bases: TGTGCCAGCACCCACGCTCAGGACAGCTCACCCCTCCACTTT. It codes for CASTHAQDSSPLHF.

This clone has only one observation. The rearrangement joins TRBV19 to TRBJ2-2; the D gene is possibly TRBD1 (5 bases). CDR1 and CDR2 from the germline V gene are LNHDA and SQIVND (reference sequence). The CDR3 is made up of 15 amino acids. The ends were cut back, 5 bases at V and 3 bases at J, with 13 bases in the middle. The CDR3 DNA reads as TGTGCCAGTAGTGGGCGACAGTCCTACACCGGGGAGCTGTTTTTT. It specifies CASSGRQSYTGELFF.

The chain uses TRBV2 and TRBJ1-6; 7 bases fit TRBD1. The CDR3 length is 15 residues. Germline assignment: CDR1 SNHLY and CDR2 FYNNEI. Trimming cost V 4 bases and J 6 bases; bases outside gene matches: 6. Here the CDR3 reads CASSVNRQGNSPLHF. CDR3 in DNA: TGTGCCAGCAGTGTTAACCGACAGGGTAATTCACCCCTCCACTTT.

The chain links TRBV6-6 to TRBJ1-5; the match to TRBD1 covers 10 bases. Trimming at V came to 4 bases and at J to 1 base, leaving 1 base not matched to a gene. This CDR3 spans 15 amino acids. Germline V gives CDR1 MNHNY, CDR2 SVGAGI (reference sequence). The CDR3 protein is CASSWDRGSNQPQHF. For the CDR3, the DNA is TGTGCCAGCAGTTGGGACAGGGGAAGCAATCAGCCCCAGCATTTT.

The chain combines TRBV27 with TRBJ1-2; 9 bases line up with TRBD1. The CDR3 length is 14 residues. The germline gives CDR1 MNHEY, CDR2 SMNVEV (reference sequence). The ends lost 3 bases at V and 7 bases at J; junction bases unmatched: 6. The CDR3 DNA reads TGTGCCAGCAGTTTTTCTGGGACAGGGAGTGGCTACACCTTC. This gives the protein CASSFSGTGSGYTF.

The J gene is TRBJ2-1, the V gene TRBV11-2; a possible D gene is TRBD2 (5 bases). Germline lookup yields CDR1 SGHAT and CDR2 FQNNGV. This CDR3 has 15 residues. Trimming left V 5 bases short and J 6 bases short, with 17 bases between. Written as DNA, the CDR3 is TGTGCCAGCAGCCCCCCAGGTCCTCGGGGCAATGAGCAGTTCTTC. This sequence encodes CASSPPGPRGNEQFF. Full variable domain (rest looked up from reference TRBV11-2 and TRBJ2-1): EAGVAQSPRYKIIEKRQSVAFWCNPISGHATLYWYQQILGQGPKLLIQFQNNGVVDDSQLPKDRFSAERLKGVDSTLKIQPAKLEDSAVYLCASSPPGPRGNEQFFGPGTRLTVL.

V is TRBV9 and J is TRBJ2-3, with TRBD2 matching 7 bases. The CDR3 is 14 residues long. CDR1 SGDLS and CDR2 YYNGEE come from the germline V gene. Trimming removed 4 bases from V and 5 bases from J; junction bases left unmatched: 7. In DNA, the CDR3 is TGTGCCAGCAGCCCTTCTGGGGGGGGAGATACGCAGTATTTT. This codes for CASSPSGGGDTQYF.

V gene TRBV28 combines with J gene TRBJ2-7, with D possibly called TRBD1 or TRBD2 (5 bases each). Germline CDR1 and CDR2: MDHEN and SYDVKM. The CDR3 is 15 amino acids. The V end lost 3 bases, the J end lost 0 bases, and 12 bases lay between the germline ends. CDR3 DNA sequence: TGTGCCAGCAGTTTTATGAGGGGTAGCTCCTACGAGCAGTACTTC. Translated: CASSFMRGSSYEQYF.